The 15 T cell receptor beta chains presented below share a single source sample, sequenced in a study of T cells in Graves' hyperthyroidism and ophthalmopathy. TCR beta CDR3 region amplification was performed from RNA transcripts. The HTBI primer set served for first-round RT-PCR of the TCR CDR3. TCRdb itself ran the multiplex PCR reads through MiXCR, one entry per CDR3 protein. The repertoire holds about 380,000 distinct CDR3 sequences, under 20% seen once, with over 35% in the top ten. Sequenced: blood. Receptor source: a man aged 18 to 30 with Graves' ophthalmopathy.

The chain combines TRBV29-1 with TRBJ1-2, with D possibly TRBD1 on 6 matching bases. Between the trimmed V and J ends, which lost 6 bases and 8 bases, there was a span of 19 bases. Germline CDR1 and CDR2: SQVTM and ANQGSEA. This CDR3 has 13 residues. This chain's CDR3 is CSVRLGGPKGYTF. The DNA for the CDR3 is TGCAGCGTACGCCTCGGGGGGCCGAAGGGCTACACCTTC.

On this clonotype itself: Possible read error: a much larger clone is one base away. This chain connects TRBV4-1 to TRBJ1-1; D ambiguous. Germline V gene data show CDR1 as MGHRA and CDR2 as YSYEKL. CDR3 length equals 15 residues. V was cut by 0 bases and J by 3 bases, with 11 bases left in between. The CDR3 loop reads CASSQEAGVDTEAFF. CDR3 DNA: TGCGCCAGCAGCCAAGAGGCCGGGGTGGACACTGAAGCTTTCTTT.

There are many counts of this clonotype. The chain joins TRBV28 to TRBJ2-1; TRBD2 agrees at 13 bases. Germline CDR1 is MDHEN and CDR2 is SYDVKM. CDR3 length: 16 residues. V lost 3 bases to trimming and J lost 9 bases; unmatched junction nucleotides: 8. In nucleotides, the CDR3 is TGTGCCAGCAGTTTCCAACTAGCGGGGGGGCGACCTGAGCAGTTCTTC. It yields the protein CASSFQLAGGRPEQFF.

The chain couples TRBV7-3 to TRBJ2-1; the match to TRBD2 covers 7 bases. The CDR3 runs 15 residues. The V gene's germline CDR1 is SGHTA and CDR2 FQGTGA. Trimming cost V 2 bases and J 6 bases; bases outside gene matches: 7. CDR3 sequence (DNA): TGTGCCAGCAGCTTAGGCGGGAGTTTCCGCAATGAGCAGTTCTTC. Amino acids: CASSLGGSFRNEQFF.

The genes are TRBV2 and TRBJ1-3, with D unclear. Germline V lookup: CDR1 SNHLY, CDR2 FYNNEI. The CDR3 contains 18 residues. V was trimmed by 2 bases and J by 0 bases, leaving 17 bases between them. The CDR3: CASSEWEDRANSGNTIYF. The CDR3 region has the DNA TGTGCCAGCAGTGAATGGGAGGATAGGGCCAACTCTGGAAACACCATATATTTT.

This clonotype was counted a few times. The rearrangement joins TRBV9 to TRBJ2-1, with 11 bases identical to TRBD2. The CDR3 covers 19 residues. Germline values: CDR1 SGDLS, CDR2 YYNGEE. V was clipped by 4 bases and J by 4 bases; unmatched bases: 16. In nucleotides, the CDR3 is TGTGCCAGCAGCCCCGCGGGGGTGACTAGCGGGGCTCGGTACAATGAGCAGTTCTTC. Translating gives CASSPAGVTSGARYNEQFF.

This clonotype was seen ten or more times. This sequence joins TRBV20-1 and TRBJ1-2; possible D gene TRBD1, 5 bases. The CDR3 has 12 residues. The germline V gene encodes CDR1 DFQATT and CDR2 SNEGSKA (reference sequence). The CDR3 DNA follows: TGCACGGTCTCGGCGGGGCCGTATGGCTACACCTTC. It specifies CTVSAGPYGYTF.

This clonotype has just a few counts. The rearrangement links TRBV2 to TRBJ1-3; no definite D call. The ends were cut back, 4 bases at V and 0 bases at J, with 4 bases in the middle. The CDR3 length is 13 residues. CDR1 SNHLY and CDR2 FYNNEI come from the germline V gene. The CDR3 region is CASSGFSGNTIYF. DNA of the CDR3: TGTGCCAGCAGTGGTTTCTCTGGAAACACCATATATTTT.

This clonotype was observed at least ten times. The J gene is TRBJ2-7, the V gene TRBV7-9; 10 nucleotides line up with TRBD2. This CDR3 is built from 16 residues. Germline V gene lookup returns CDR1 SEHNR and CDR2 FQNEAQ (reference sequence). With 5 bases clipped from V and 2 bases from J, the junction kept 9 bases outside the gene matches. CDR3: CASSPGLAGDTYEQYF. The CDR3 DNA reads TGTGCCAGCAGCCCCGGCCTAGCGGGGGACACCTACGAGCAGTACTTC.

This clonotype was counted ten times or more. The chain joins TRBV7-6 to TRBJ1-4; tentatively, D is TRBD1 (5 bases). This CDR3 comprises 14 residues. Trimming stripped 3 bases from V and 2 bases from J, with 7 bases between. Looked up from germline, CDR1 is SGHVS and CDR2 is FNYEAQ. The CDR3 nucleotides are TGTGCCAGCAGCTTGGGGGGGACTAATGAAAAACTGTTTTTT. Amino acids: CASSLGGTNEKLFF.

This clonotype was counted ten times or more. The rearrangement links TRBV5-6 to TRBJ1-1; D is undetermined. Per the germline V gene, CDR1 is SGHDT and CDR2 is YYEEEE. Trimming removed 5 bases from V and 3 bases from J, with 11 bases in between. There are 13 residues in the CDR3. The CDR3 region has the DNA TGTGCCAGCAGTTCTGACATGGACACTGAAGCTTTCTTT. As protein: CASSSDMDTEAFF.

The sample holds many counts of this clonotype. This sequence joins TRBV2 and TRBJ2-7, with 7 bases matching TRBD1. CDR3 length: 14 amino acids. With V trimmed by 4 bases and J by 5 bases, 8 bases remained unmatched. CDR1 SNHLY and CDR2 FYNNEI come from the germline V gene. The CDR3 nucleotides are TGTGCCAGCAGTGCGGCCGGGACAGTCAACGAGCAGTACTTC. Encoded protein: CASSAAGTVNEQYF.

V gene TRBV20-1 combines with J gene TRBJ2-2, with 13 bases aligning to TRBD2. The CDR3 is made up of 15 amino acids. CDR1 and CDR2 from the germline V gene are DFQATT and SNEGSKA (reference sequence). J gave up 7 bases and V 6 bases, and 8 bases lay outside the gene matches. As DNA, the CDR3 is TGCAGTGCCCTGGGACTAGCGGGGTTGCACGGGGAGCTGTTTTTT. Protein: CSALGLAGLHGELFF.

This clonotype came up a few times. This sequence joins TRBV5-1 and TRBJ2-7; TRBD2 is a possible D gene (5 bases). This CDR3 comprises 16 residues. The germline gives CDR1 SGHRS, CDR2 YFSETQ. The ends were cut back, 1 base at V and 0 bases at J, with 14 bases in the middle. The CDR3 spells CASSLSSGSGSYEQYF. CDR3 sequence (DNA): TGCGCCAGCAGCTTGTCGAGTGGGAGCGGCTCCTACGAGCAGTACTTC.

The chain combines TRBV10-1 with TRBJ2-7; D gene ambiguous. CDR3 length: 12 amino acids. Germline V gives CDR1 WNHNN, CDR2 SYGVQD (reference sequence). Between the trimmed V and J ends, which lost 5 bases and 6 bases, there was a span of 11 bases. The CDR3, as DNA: TGCGCCAGCAGTTCCTCGGGTGGCGAGCAGTACTTC. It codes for CASSSSGGEQYF.